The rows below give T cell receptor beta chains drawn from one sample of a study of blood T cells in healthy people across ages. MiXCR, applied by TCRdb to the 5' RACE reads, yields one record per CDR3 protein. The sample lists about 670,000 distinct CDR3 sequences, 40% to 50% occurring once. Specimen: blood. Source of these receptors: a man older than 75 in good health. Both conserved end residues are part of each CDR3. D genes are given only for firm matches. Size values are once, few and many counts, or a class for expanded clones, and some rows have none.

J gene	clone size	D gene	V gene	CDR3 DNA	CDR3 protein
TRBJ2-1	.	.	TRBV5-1	TGCGCCAGCAGCTTGGCCCGGGACTCCTACAATGAGCAGTTCTTC	CASSLARDSYNEQFF
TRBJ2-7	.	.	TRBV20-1	TGCAGTGCTAGCAGGCTTCGCTCCTACGAGCAGTACTTC	CSASRLRSYEQYF
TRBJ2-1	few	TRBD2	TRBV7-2	TGTGCCAGCAGCTTGAGCGGGACTAATGAGCAGTTCTTC	CASSLSGTNEQFF
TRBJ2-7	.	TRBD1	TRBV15	TGTGCCACCAGCAGAGATTACGAGACAGGGGACTACGAGCAGTACTTC	CATSRDYETGDYEQYF
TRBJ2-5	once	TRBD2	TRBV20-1	TGCAGTGCTAGCTCGGGACTAGATGGTACCCAGTACTTC	CSASSGLDGTQYF
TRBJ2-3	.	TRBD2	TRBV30	TGTGCCTGGAGTGTCGGTAGCGGGAGGGAGTCAGATACGCAGTATTTT	CAWSVGSGRESDTQYF
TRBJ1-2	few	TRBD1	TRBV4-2	TGTGCCAGCAGCCCGGGACAGTCGGCGGATGGCTACACCTTC	CASSPGQSADGYTF
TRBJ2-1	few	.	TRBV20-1	TGCAGTGCTAGAGACGGGGGAGGAGCGAATGAGCAGTTCTTC	CSARDGGGANEQFF
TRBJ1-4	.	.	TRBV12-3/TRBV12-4	TGTGCCAGCAGTTTGGACGGGACTAATGAAAAACTGTTTTTT	CASSLDGTNEKLFF
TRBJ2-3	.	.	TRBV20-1	TGCAGTGCTAGAGGTACGACAGGCGATCATTTCACAGATACGCAGTATTTT	CSARGTTGDHFTDTQYF
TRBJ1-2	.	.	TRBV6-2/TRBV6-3	TGTGCCAGCAGTTACTCTACGGGCTACTATGGCTACACCTTC	CASSYSTGYYGYTF
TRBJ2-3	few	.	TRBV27	TGTGCCAGCAGTTTTGTTTCGGGTTATGCAGATACGCAGTATTTT	CASSFVSGYADTQYF
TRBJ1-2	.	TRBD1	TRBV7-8	TGTGCCAGCAGCAACGGACAGGTGGTTTACTATGGCTACACCTTC	CASSNGQVVYYGYTF
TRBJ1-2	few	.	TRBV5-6	TGTGCCAGCAGCTTGGACCGTCGAGTATCCTATGGCTACACCTTC	CASSLDRRVSYGYTF
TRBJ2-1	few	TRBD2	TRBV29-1	TGCAGCGTTGAAGTGCCGGGACTAGCGGGGGAAGAGACCCAGTTCTTC	CSVEVPGLAGEETQFF
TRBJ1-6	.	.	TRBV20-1	TGCAGTGCTAGAGCGGCGGGCAGAAATTCACCCCTCCACTTT	CSARAAGRNSPLHF
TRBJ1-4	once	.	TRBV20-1	TGCAGTGCTAGAGATGAGGGGCTTAATGAAAAACTGTTTTTT	CSARDEGLNEKLFF
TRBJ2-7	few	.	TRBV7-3	TGTGCCAGCAGCCTCGTCTCGGGTCCAACCTACGAGCAGTACTTC	CASSLVSGPTYEQYF
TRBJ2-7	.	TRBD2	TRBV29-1	TGCAGCGTTGAGGGGACTAGCTTAGGCTCCTACAATGGGCAGTACTTC	CSVEGTSLGSYNGQYF
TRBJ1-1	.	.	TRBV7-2	TGTGCCAGCAGCCCCCGGGAGACCCTGTTTGAAGCTTTCTTT	CASSPRETLFEAFF
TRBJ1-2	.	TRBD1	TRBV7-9	TGTGCCAGCAGCTTACTACAGGGGGCCTATGGCTACACCTTC	CASSLLQGAYGYTF
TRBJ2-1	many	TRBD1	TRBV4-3	TGCGCCAGCAGCCAGGGACAGGAATCCTACAATGAGCAGTTCTTC	CASSQGQESYNEQFF
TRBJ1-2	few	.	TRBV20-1	TGCAGTGCTAGCCCAGCTAACTATGGCTACACCTTC	CSASPANYGYTF
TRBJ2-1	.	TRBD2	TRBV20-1	TGCAGTGCTAGAGGGACTAGCGGGGTAGATGAGCAGTTCTTC	CSARGTSGVDEQFF
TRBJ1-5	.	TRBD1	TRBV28	TGTGCCAGCAGTTCGGACAGGGCGGATCAGCCCCAGCATTTT	CASSSDRADQPQHF
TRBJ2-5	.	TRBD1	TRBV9	TGTGCCAGCAGCGCCCTCACAGGGGGCGCGGACCAGTACTTC	CASSALTGGADQYF
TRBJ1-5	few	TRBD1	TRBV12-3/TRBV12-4	TGTGCCAGCAGCAAGGACAGGAGACAGCCCCAGCATTTT	CASSKDRRQPQHF
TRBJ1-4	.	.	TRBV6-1	TGTGCCAGCAGTGAAGCTTTGGGAGAAAAACTGTTTTTT	CASSEALGEKLFF
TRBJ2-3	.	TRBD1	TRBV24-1	TGTGCCACCAGTGACACTCCAATGACAGGGGGAAAAGATACGCAGTATTTT	CATSDTPMTGGKDTQYF
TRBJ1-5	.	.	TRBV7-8	TGTGCCAGCAGCTTCAATGCCGGGAGCAATCTGCCCCAGCATTTT	CASSFNAGSNLPQHF
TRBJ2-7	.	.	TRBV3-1	TGTGCCAGCAGCCTAGGTGGGGACCACGAGCAGTACTTC	CASSLGGDHEQYF
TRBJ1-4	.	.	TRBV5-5	TGTGCCAGCAGTTTTAGAGCCTCTGCTATAGGGGAAAAACTGTTTTTT	CASSFRASAIGEKLFF
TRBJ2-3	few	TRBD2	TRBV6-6	TGTCTGACGGGAGGACCCACAGATACGCAGTATTTT	CLTGGPTDTQYF
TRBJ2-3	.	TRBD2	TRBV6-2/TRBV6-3	TGTGCCAGCAGCCGACTAGCGGCTAGCACAGATACGCAGTATTTT	CASSRLAASTDTQYF
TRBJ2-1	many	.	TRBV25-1	TGTGCCAGCAGTGAATTCCCTAGCTCCAATGAGCAGTTCTTC	CASSEFPSSNEQFF
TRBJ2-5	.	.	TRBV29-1	TGCAGCTCTGGGGGAGGGGGAGGAGAGACCCAGTACTTC	CSSGGGGGETQYF
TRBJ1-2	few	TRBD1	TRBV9	TGTGCCAGCAGCTCCCGGGGCGGTTTAACTGGAGGGACAGGCTTGGTCTTTTCCTATGGCTACACCTTC	CASSSRGGLTGGTGLVFSYGYTF
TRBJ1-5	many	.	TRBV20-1	TGCAGTGCTGAGGGGGGGCCTAGCAATCAGCCCCAGCATTTT	CSAEGGPSNQPQHF
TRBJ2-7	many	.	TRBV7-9	TGTGCCAGCAGCTTAGATCTAACGAGCTACGAGCAGTACTTC	CASSLDLTSYEQYF
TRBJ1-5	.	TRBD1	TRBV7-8	TGTGCCAGCAGCTCCAGGACAGGGCAAGACAATCAGCCCCAGCATTTT	CASSSRTGQDNQPQHF
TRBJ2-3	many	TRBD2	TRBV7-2	TGTGCCAGCAGCCCGGGGGGTTTAGCGGGGGGATCGGATACGCAGTATTTT	CASSPGGLAGGSDTQYF
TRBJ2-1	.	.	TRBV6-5	TGTGCCAGCAGTAATGGACCTGGTGAGCAGTTCTTC	CASSNGPGEQFF